The entry that follows covers one TCR beta chain sequence. Making TCR cDNA involved 5'RACE template switching, which added UMIs and a universal primer site. TCRdb re-derived calls from the 5' RACE reads in MiXCR, one entry per CDR3 protein. The data hold 55,000 or so distinct CDR3 sequences, with around 6.7% observed a single time. The data belong to a study of T cells after yellow fever vaccination. In the study overall: SMART-Seq v4 Ultra Low Input prepared the low-cell-number fractions. The study's findings and limits: The secondary response was weaker but peaked faster, day 5 versus 15. Most clones from primary vaccination resurfaced after the booster (around 97% CD4, around 89% CD8).

Germline V lookup: CDR1 SGHAT, CDR2 FQNNGV. V gave up 0 bases and J gave up 0 bases; unmatched junction bases: 7. The CDR3 has 18 residues. The source of this sequence is a man between 18 and 35 years old who received the YFV17D yellow fever vaccine. This chain links TRBV11-2 with TRBJ1-5; 8 bases are shared with TRBD1. The sample was CD8+ T cells not binding an NS4B(214-222) dextramer, sorted from PBMCs, taken around 45 days after the first yellow fever vaccination. The CDR3 region is CASSLERTGIYSNQPQHF. The DNA of the CDR3 is TGTGCCAGCAGCTTAGAAAGGACAGGGATTTATAGCAATCAGCCCCAGCATTTT. Supplemented by reference TRBV11-2 and TRBJ1-5, the full variable domain reads EAGVAQSPRYKIIEKRQSVAFWCNPISGHATLYWYQQILGQGPKLLIQFQNNGVVDDSQLPKDRFSAERLKGVDSTLKIQPAKLEDSAVYLCASSLERTGIYSNQPQHFGDGTRLSIL.